The present T cell receptor (beta chain) was sequenced within a study of control samples from healthy donors and cancer patients. In germline, CDR1 is MDHEN, CDR2 SYDVKM. The CDR3 loop spans 17 amino acids. The V end lost 1 base, the J end lost 0 bases, and 15 bases lay between the germline ends. Produced via immunoSEQ multiplex PCR; TCRdb's table is partial and in-frame only. The listing records around 190,000 clones. This TCR derives from a woman in her 30s in good health. The source material was blood. The chain couples TRBV28 to TRBJ1-1; D is unclear. The CDR3 is CASSLLGGFGMNTEAFF. CDR3 DNA sequence: TGTGCCAGCAGTTTATTGGGAGGGTTTGGGATGAACACTGAAGCTTTCTTT.